This record looks at one T cell receptor (beta chain) sequence and its context. What it recognizes is unknown. This entry comes from a study of CXCR3-negative and CXCR3-positive naive CD8 T cells. Overall study context: TRB reads totalled about 140 million, about 1.5 +/- 0.3 million per library.

All CD8+ T cell subsets were sorted in triplicate at fewer than 350,000 cells each. The CDR3 contains 13 residues. CDR1 is SQVTM, CDR2 ANQGSEA, per germline. Study-level findings and limits: When CXCR3-positive naive cells were set against CXCR3-negative naive cells, the former had more hydrophobic TRB CDR3s. Whereas both naive subsets had comparably high diversity, memory CD8+ cells had much lower diversity. Both naive subsets, CXCR3-negative and CXCR3-positive, displayed similar TRBV-TRBJ usage, unlike memory cells.

The authors prepared UMI-labeled TRB cDNA libraries by 5' RACE. TCRdb reprocessed the 5' RACE reads, keeping one entry per CDR3 protein, no DNA. This repertoire includes about 150,000 distinct CDR3 sequences. This clonotype was sampled from a human donor in good health. Some clones in this sample may be carry-over from other donors' samples. This chain connects TRBV29-1 to TRBJ2-3. What was sequenced was naive CXCR3+ CD8+ T cells from blood. Subset denoted: CD45RO-CCR7+CD27+CD95- naive CD8+ T cells expressing CXCR3 (TNR3+). CDR3 protein: CSVVTGRTDTQYF.